These 2 T cell receptor beta chains were all obtained from the same sample, sequenced in a study of cytotoxic CD8 clonotypes in ibrutinib-treated CLL. Data came from immunoSEQ multiplex PCR; TCRdb stores just in-frame clones and leaves some out. The sample has over 45,000 clones, 50% to 70% seen once; the top ten hold roughly 25%. The material was PBMCs, obtained at disease progression, from a patient treated with ibrutinib. These receptors were collected from a human donor with chronic lymphocytic leukemia.

The chain couples TRBV9 to TRBJ2-1; no definite D call. Germline-derived CDR1 and CDR2 are SGDLS and YYNGEE. The CDR3 runs 15 residues. The V and J ends lost 1 base and 2 bases respectively, with 10 bases between them. DNA of the CDR3: TGTGCCAGCAGCGTAACTCTACCTCCCTACAATGAGCAGTTCTTC. It translates to CASSVTLPPYNEQFF.

The chain combines TRBV27 with TRBJ1-1, with D unclear. Between the trimmed V and J ends, which lost 7 bases and 1 base, there was a span of 4 bases. The CDR3 has 11 amino acids. Germline V gene lookup returns CDR1 MNHEY and CDR2 SMNVEV (reference sequence). The CDR3 spells CASISNTEAFF. The DNA of the CDR3 is TGTGCCAGCATCTCGAACACTGAAGCTTTCTTT.